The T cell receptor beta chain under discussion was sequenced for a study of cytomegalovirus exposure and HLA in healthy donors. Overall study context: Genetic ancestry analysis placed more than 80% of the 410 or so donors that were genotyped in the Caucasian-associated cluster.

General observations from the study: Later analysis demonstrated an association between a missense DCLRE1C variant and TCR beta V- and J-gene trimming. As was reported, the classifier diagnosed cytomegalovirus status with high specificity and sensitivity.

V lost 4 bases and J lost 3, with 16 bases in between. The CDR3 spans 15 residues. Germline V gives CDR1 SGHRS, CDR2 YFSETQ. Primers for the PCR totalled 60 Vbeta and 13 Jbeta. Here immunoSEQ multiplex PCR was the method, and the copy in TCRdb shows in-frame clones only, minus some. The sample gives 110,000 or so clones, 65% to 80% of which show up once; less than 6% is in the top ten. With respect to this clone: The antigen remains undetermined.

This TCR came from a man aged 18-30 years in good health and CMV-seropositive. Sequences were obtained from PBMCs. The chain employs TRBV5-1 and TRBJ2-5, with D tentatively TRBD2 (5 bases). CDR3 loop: CASSLLGDGEETQYF. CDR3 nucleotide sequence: TGCGCCAGCAGCCTCCTTGGCGACGGGGAAGAGACCCAGTACTTC.